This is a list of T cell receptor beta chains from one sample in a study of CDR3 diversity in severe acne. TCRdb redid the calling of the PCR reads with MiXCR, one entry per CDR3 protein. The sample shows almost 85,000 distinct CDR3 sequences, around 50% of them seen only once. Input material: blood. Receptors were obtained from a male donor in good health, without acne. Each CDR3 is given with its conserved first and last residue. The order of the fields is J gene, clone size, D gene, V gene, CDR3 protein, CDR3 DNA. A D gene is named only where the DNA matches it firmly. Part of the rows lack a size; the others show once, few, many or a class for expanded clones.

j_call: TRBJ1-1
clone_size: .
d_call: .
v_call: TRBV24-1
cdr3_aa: CASSVLRTVNTEAFF
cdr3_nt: TGTGCCAGCAGTGTCCTTAGGACGGTGAACACTGAAGCTTTCTTT

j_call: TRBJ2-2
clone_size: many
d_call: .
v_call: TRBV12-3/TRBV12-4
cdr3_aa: CASSLDVSRNTGELFF
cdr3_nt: TGTGCCAGCAGTTTAGATGTTAGCAGGAACACCGGGGAGCTGTTTTTT

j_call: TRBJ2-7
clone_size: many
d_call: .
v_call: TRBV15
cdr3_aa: CATSSSPDLRSYEQYF
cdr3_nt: TGTGCCACCAGCAGTTCCCCGGACCTTCGCTCCTACGAGCAGTACTTC

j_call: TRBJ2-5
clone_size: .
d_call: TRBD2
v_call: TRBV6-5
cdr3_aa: CASGRGGTQYF
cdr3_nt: TGTGCCAGCGGGCGGGGGGGGACCCAGTACTTC

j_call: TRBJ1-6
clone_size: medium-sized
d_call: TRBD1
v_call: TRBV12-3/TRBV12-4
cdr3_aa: CASRPRQGMGNSPLHF
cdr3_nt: TGTGCCAGCAGGCCCAGACAGGGGATGGGCAATTCACCCCTCCACTTT

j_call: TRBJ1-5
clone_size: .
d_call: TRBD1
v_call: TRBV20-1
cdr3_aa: CSARPPTGLESNQPQHF
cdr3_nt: TGCAGTGCTAGACCACCGACAGGGCTGGAGAGCAATCAGCCCCAGCATTTT

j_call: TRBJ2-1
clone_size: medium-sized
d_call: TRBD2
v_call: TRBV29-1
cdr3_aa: CSVEYGTSPNNEQFF
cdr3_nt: TGCAGCGTTGAATACGGGACTAGCCCTAACAATGAGCAGTTCTTC

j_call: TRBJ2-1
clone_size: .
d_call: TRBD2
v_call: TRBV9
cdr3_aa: CASSVRPSGTVGEQFF
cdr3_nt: TGTGCCAGCAGCGTAAGACCTAGCGGGACTGTGGGTGAGCAGTTCTTC

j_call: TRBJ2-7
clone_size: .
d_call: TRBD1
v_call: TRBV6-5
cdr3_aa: CASSGTGNYEQYF
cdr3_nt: TGTGCCAGCAGTGGGACAGGGAACTACGAGCAGTACTTC

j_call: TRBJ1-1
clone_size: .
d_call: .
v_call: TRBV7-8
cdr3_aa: CASSPPRNTEAFF
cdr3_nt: TGTGCCAGTAGTCCCCCACGGAACACTGAAGCTTTCTTT

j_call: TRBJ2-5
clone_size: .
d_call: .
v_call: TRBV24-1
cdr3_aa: CATRDPTALQETQYF
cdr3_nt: TGTGCCACCCGGGACCCGACAGCACTACAAGAGACCCAGTACTTC

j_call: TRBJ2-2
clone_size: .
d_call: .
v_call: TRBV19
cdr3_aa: CASSIEGSNTGELFF
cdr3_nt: TGTGCCAGTAGTATTGAAGGGTCGAACACCGGGGAGCTGTTTTTT

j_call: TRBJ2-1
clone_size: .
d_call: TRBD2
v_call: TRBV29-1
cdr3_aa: CSVAGGKSYNICEQFF
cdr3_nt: TGCAGCGTTGCGGGGGGTAAGTCCTACAATATCTGTGAGCAGTTCTTC

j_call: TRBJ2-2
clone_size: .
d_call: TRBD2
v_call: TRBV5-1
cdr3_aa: CASSLTSVGTGELFF
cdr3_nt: TGCGCCAGCAGCCTGACTAGCGTGGGCACCGGGGAGCTGTTTTTT

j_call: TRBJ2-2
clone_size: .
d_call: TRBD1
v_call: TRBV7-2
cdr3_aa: CASSELQGATGELFF
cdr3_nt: TGTGCCAGCAGCGAACTACAGGGGGCCACCGGGGAGCTGTTTTTT

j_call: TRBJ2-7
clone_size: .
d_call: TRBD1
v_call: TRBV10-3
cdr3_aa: CAIRPGQGYEQYF
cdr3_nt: TGTGCCATCAGACCGGGACAGGGGTACGAGCAGTACTTC

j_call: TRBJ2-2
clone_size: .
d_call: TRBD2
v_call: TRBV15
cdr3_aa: CATSSVAGGLSGELFF
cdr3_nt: TGTGCCACCAGCAGCGTAGCGGGGGGTTTATCCGGGGAGCTGTTTTTT

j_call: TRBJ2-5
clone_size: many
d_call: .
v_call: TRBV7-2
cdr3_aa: CASSLVGYGEQETQYF
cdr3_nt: TGTGCCAGCAGCTTAGTCGGGTACGGCGAACAAGAGACCCAGTACTTC

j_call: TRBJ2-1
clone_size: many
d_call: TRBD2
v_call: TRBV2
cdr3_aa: CASSGTSGYYNEQFF
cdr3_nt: TGTGCCAGCAGTGGGACTAGCGGATACTACAATGAGCAGTTCTTC

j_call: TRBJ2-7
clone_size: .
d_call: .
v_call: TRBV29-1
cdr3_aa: CSAIGAAGAYEQYF
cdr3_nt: TGCAGCGCCATCGGGGCAGCTGGGGCCTACGAGCAGTACTTC

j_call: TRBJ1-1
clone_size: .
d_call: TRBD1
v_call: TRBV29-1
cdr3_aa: CSVAIRGHRGRATEAFF
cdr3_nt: TGCAGCGTCGCTATTCGGGGACACAGGGGGCGCGCCACTGAAGCTTTCTTT

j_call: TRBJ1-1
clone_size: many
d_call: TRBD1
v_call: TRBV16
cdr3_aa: CASSGRQGEGTEAFF
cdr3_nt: TGTGCCAGCAGCGGCCGACAGGGTGAGGGCACTGAAGCTTTCTTT

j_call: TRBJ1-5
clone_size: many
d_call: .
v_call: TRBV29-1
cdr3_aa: CSVEDRGGQPQHF
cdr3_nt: TGCAGCGTTGAGGACCGAGGGGGGCAGCCCCAGCATTTT

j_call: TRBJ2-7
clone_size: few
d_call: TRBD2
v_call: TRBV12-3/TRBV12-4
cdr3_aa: CASSPTSFGEQYF
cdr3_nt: TGTGCCAGCAGTCCGACTAGCTTCGGCGAGCAGTACTTC

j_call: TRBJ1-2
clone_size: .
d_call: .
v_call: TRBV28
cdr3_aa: CASSFGRTNYGYTF
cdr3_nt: TGTGCCAGCAGTTTCGGGCGGACGAACTATGGCTACACCTTC

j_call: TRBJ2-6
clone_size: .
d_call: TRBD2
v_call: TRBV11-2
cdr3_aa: CASSLPPAGGVLTF
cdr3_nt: TGTGCCAGCAGCTTACCTCCAGCGGGAGGAGTCCTGACTTTC

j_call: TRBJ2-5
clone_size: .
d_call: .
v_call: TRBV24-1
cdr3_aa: CATSDSTPRAGETQYF
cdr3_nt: TGTGCCACCAGTGATTCCACTCCGAGGGCGGGAGAGACCCAGTACTTC

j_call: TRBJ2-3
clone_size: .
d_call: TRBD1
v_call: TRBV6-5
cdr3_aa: CASSYDWTGGAADTQYF
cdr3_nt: TGTGCCAGCAGTTACGACTGGACAGGGGGTGCAGCAGATACGCAGTATTTT

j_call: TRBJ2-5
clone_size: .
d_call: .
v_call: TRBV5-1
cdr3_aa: CASSLGGRSQGEETQYF
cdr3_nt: TGCGCCAGCAGCTTGGGGGGAAGATCCCAGGGAGAAGAGACCCAGTACTTC

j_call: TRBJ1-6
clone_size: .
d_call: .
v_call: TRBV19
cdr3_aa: CASSIVRNDSPLHF
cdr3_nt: TGTGCCAGTAGTATAGTTCGGAATGATTCACCCCTCCACTTT

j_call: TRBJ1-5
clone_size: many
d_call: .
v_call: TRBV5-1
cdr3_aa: CASSLDGDEGQPQHF
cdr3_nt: TGCGCCAGCAGCTTGGATGGGGACGAGGGGCAGCCCCAGCATTTT